This note documents a single TCR beta chain sequence. What it recognizes is unknown. This table comes from immunoSEQ multiplex PCR, and its TCRdb copy is limited to in-frame clones, with some not included. The sample includes about 98,000 clones, roughly 82% of them seen just once. This record belongs to a study of graft-versus-host responses after intestinal transplantation. Overall study: Recipients got multivisceral, liver-intestinal, or isolated intestinal transplants. Induction with anti-thymocyte globulin, then tacrolimus and steroids for around three years, was given to all recipients.

Findings and limits, study-wide: Early HvG declines after transplant were associated with peak circulating GvH clone levels. GvH clones appeared in recipient marrow, some first in ileum or blood.

From germline, CDR1 is LNHDA and CDR2 SQIVND (reference sequence). V lost 7 bases to trimming and J lost 2 bases, with 11 bases between them. The CDR3 totals 13 residues. This sample comprised PBMCs, obtained 255 days after intestinal transplant. The V and J genes are TRBV19 and TRBJ1-1; weak D call: TRBD1 (5 bases). This TCR derives from a human patient who received an intestinal transplant, so some T cells may come from the graft donor. In nucleotides, the CDR3 is TGTGCCAGTAAGGGGCGGATAAACACTGAAGCTTTCTTT. It yields the protein CASKGRINTEAFF.